This TCR beta chain was identified during a study of shared clonotypes between healthy human individuals. Generated by immunoSEQ multiplex PCR, the TCRdb table keeps only in-frame clones and is missing some. The data show around 990,000 clones, approximately 77% seen once. Germline CDR1 is LNHDA and CDR2 is SQIVND (reference sequence). The length of the CDR3 is 16 residues. The V gene lost 5 bases and the J gene lost 4 bases, with 17 bases spanning the gap. A few counts support this clone. All donors were Caucasian adults living in Nashville, Tennessee. A CD45RA-negative memory subset and a CD45RA+ naive subset were separated from the CD4+ cells.

The chain has TRBV19 and TRBJ2-2; a possible D gene is TRBD2 (6 bases). Sequenced sample: memory CD4+ T cells from PBMCs. Subset specified: CD45RA-negative fraction. This clonotype was obtained from a man between 18 and 29 years old in good health. Some clones in this sample may be carry-over from other donors' samples. The DNA of the CDR3 is TGTGCCAGTAGTCTCCCCGGCCCCGGGGGCACCGGGGAGCTGTTTTTT. Translating gives CASSLPGPGGTGELFF.